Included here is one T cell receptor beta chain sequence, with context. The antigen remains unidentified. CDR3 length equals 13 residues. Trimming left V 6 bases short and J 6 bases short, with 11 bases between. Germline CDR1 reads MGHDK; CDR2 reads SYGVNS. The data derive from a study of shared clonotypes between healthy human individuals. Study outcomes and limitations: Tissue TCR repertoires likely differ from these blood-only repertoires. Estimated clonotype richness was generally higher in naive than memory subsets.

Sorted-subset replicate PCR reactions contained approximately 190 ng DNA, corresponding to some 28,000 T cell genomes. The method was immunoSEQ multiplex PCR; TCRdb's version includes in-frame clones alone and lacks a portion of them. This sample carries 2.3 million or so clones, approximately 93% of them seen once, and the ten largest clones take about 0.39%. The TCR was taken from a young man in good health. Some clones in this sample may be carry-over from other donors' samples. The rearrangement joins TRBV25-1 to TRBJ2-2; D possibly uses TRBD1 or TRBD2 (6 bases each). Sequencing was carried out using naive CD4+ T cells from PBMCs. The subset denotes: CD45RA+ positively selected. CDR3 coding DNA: TGTGCCAGCAGAGGGGGGTACCCCGGGGAGCTGTTTTTT. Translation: CASRGGYPGELFF. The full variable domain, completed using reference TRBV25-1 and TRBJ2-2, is EADIYQTPRYLVIGTGKKITLECSQTMGHDKMYWYQQDPGMELHLIHYSYGVNSTEKGDLSSESTVSRIRTEHFPLTLESARPSHTSQYLCASRGGYPGELFFGEGSRLTVL.